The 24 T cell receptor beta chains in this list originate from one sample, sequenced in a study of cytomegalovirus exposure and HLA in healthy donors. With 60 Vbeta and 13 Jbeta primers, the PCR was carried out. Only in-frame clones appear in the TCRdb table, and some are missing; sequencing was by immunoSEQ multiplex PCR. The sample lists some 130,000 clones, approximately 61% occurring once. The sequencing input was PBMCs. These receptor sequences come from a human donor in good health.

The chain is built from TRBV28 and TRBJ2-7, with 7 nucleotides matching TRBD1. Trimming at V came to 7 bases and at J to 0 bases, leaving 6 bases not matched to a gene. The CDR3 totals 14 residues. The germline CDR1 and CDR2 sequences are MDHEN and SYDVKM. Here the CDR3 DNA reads TGTGCCAGCACCTGGGGACAGAGCTCCTACGAGCAGTACTTC. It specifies CASTWGQSSYEQYF.

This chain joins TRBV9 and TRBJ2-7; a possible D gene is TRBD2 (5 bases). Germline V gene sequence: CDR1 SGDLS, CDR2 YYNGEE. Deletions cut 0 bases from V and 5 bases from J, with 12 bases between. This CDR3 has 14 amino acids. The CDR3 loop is CASSVGRESNEQYF. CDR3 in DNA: TGTGCCAGCAGCGTAGGTAGGGAGTCGAACGAGCAGTACTTC.

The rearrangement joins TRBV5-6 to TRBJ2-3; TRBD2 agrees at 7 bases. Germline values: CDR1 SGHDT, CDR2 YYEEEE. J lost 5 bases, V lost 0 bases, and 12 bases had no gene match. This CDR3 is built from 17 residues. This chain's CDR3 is CASSLESSGTRIDTQYF. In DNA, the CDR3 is TGTGCCAGCAGCTTGGAGTCTAGCGGCACGCGGATAGATACGCAGTATTTT.

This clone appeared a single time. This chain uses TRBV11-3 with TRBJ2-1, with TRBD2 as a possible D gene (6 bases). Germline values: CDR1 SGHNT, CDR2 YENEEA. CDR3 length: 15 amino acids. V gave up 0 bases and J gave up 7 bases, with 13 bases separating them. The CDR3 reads CASSLDGGAPNEQFF. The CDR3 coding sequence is TGTGCCAGCAGCTTAGACGGCGGGGCGCCAAATGAGCAGTTCTTC.

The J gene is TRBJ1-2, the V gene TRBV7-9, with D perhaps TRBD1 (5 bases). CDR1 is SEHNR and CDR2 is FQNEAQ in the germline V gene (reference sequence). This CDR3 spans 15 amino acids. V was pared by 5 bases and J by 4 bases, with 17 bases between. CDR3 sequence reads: CASSTSSVQVYGYTF. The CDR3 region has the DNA TGTGCCAGCAGCACGTCGTCCGTACAGGTCTATGGCTACACCTTC.

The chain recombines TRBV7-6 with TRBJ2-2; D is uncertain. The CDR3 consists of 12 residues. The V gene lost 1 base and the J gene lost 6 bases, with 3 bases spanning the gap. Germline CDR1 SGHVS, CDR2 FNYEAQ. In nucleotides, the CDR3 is TGTGCCAGCAGCTTAGGGCCCGGGGAGCTGTTTTTT. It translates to CASSLGPGELFF.

The CDR3 loop is CASSLAGDPYEQYF. The CDR3 DNA is TGTGCCAGCAGTTTAGCCGGGGATCCCTACGAGCAGTACTTC. The chain has TRBV27 and TRBJ2-7, with a weak D call TRBD2 (5 bases). The V end lost 2 bases, the J end lost 2 bases, and 10 bases lay between the germline ends. CDR1 and CDR2 (germline): MNHEY, SMNVEV (reference sequence). The CDR3 is 14 residues long.

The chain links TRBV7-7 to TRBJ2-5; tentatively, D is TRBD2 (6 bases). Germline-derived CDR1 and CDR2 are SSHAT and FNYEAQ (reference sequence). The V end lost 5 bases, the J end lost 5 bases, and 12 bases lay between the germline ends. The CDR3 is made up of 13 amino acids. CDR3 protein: CASSPVRGETQYF. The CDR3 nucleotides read TGTGCCAGCAGCCCCGTCCGGGGGGAGACCCAGTACTTC.

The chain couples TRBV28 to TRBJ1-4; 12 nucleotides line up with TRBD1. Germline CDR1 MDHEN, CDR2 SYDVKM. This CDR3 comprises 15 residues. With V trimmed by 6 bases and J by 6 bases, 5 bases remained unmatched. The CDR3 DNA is TGTGCCAGCAGCCGGGACAGGGGGCGGCATGAAAAACTGTTTTTT. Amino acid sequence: CASSRDRGRHEKLFF.

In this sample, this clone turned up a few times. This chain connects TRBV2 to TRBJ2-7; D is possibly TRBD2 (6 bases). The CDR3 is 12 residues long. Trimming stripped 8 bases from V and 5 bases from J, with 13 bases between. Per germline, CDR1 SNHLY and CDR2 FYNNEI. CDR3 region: CASGGLRDEQYF. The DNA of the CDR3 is TGTGCCAGCGGGGGACTCCGGGACGAGCAGTACTTC.

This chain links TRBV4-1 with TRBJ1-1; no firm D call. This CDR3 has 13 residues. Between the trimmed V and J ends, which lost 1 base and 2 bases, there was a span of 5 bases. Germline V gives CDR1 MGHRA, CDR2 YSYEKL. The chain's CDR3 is CASSQGANTEAFF. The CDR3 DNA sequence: TGCGCCAGCAGCCAAGGGGCAAACACTGAAGCTTTCTTT.

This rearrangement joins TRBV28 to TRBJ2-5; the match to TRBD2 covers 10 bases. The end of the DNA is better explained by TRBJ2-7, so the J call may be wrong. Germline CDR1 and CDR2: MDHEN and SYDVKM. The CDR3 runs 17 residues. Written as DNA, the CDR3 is TGTGCCAGCAGTTCCTTCTGGACTAGCGGAAGCTCCTACGAGCAGTACTTC. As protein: CASSSFWTSGSSYEQYF.

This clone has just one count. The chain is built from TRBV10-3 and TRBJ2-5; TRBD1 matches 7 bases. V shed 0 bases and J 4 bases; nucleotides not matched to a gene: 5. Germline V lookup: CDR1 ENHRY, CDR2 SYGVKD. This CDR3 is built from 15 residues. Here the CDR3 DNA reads TGTGCCATCAGTGAGTCCCGACAGGGACGAGAGACCCAGTACTTC. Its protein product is CAISESRQGRETQYF.

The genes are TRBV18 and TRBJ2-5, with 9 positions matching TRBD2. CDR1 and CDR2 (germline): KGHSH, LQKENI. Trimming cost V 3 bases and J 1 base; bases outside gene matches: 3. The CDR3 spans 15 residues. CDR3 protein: CASSPSGRPQETQYF. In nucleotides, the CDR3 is TGTGCCAGCTCACCCAGCGGGAGGCCCCAAGAGACCCAGTACTTC.

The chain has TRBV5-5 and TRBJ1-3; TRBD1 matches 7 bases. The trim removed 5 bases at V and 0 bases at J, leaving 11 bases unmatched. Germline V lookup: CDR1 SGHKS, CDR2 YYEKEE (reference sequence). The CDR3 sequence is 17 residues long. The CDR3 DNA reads TGTGCCAGCAGAGAAGATATCAGGGGGAGCTCTGGAAACACCATATATTTT. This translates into CASREDIRGSSGNTIYF.

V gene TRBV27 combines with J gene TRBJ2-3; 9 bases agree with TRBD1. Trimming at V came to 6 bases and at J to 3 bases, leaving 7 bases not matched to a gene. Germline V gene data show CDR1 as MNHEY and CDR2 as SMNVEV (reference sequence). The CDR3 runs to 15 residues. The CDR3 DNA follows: TGTGCCAGCAGCCCAACCGGGACAGGGACAGATACGCAGTATTTT. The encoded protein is CASSPTGTGTDTQYF.

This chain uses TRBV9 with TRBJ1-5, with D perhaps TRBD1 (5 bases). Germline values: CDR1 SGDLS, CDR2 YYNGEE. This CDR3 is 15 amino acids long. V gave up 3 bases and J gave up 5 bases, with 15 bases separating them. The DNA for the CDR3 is TGTGCCAGCAGCGCTGCTGTGGACACAGATCAGCCCCAGCATTTT. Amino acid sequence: CASSAAVDTDQPQHF.

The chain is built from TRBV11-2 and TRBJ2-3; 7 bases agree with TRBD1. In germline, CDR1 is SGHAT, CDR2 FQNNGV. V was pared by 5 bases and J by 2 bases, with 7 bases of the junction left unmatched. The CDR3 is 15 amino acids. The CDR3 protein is CASSAAGGTTDTQYF. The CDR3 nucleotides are TGTGCCAGCAGCGCCGCAGGGGGAACCACAGATACGCAGTATTTT.

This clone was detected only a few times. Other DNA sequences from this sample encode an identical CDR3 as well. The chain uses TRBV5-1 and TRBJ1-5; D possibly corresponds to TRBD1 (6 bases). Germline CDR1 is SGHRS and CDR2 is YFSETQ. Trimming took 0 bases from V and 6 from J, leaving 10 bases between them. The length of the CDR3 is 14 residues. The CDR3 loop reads CASSLGTEGQPQHF. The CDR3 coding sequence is TGCGCCAGCAGCTTGGGGACAGAAGGTCAGCCCCAGCATTTT.

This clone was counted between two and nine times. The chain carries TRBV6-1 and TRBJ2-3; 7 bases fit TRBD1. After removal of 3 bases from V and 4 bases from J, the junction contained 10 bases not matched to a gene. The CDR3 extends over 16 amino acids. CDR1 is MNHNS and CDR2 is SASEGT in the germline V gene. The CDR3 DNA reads TGTGCCAGCAGTGAGAGGCGGACAGGCGGTGCAGATACGCAGTATTTT. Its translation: CASSERRTGGADTQYF.

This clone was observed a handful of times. CDR3 nucleotides: TGCGCCAGCAGCTTAGCGGGGAACTCCTACGAGCAGTACTTC. It yields the protein CASSLAGNSYEQYF. The genes are TRBV5-1 and TRBJ2-7; 7 bases agree with TRBD2. Looked up from germline, CDR1 is SGHRS and CDR2 is YFSETQ. The V and J ends lost 2 bases and 0 bases, in that order; junction bases with no gene match: 2. CDR3 length: 14 residues.

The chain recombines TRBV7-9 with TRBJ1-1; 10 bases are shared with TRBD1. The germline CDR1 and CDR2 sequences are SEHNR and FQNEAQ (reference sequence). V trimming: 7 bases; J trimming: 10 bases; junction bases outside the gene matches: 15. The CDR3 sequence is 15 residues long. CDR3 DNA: TGTGCCAGCACGGGACAGGGGTGGCCTGATTACCGAGCTTTCTTT. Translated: CASTGQGWPDYRAFF.

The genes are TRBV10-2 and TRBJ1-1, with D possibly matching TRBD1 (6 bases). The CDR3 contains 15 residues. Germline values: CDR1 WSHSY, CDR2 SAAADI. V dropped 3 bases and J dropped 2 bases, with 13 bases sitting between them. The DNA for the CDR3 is TGCGCCAGCAGTGACCAGACAGGAAAAAACACTGAAGCTTTCTTT. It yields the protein CASSDQTGKNTEAFF.

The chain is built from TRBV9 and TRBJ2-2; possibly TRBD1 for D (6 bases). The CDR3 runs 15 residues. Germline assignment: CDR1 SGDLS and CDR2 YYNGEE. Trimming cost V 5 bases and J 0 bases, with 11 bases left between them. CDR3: CASSRQAANTGELFF. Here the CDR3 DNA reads TGTGCCAGCAGTCGACAGGCCGCGAACACCGGGGAGCTGTTTTTT. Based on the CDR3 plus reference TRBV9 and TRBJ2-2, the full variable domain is DSGVTQTPKHLITATGQRVTLRCSPRSGDLSVYWYQQSLDQGLQFLIQYYNGEERAKGNILERFSAQQFPDLHSELNLSSLELGDSALYFCASSRQAANTGELFFGEGSRLTVL.